The TCR beta chain described here comes from a study of tumor-infiltrating lymphocytes in primary liver carcinoma. Co-extracted RNA and DNA came from roughly 20-30 mg of unsorted bulk tissue. This clonotype was recorded at least ten times. The length of the CDR3 is 13 residues. After removal of 8 bases from V and 1 base from J, the junction contained 2 bases not matched to a gene. Germline V gives CDR1 SGHKS, CDR2 YYEKEE (reference sequence). Total RNA amounting to about 520 ng was the source from which TCR beta cDNA was made with a constant-region primer. ARM-PCR was slightly modified, and three nested multiplex PCR rounds with it gave rise to the TCR beta libraries. Each of the first two PCR rounds ran nine to ten cycles with TRBV1-TRBV30 forward and C-beta reverse primers. One entry per CDR3 protein, called by TCRdb with MiXCR from the multiplex PCR reads. The data contain more than 90,000 distinct CDR3 sequences, around 71% of them singletons.

Input material: liver tumor tissue from sampling region 2. Noted subset: tumor region T2, inferior pole. The receptor comes from a woman aged 55-70 years with primary liver carcinoma and hepatitis B virus infection. This chain links TRBV5-5 with TRBJ2-2, with 7 bases fitting TRBD2. CDR3 nucleotide sequence: TGTGCCAGTCAGCGGGAGAACACCGGGGAGCTGTTTTTT. It is translated as CASQRENTGELFF.